This T cell receptor (beta chain) was sequenced in a study of CD8+ T cells in alopecia areata. Trimming stripped 4 bases from V and 3 bases from J, with 11 bases between. The germline gives CDR1 SGHDT, CDR2 YYEEEE. CDR3 length equals 13 residues. Treatment reported: oral pan-JAK inhibitor, 5-10 mg twice daily. Extraction of RNA preceded its reverse transcription into cDNA, which served as the sequencing template. TCRdb's table, derived via immunoSEQ multiplex PCR, lists solely in-frame clones and lacks some. The sample lists roughly 220,000 clones, under 70% occurring once. The specimen was CD4+ T cells sorted from blood, collected at week 44, from a patient treated with tofacitinib. The receptor comes from a human donor with alopecia areata. The rearrangement joins TRBV5-6 to TRBJ2-7; a weak D match, TRBD1 (6 bases). DNA for the CDR3: TGTGCCAGCAGCCCTGACAGGAACTACGAGCAGTACTTC. This codes for CASSPDRNYEQYF.